This TCR beta chain is from a study of T cells in Graves' hyperthyroidism and ophthalmopathy. CDR1 SGHTA and CDR2 FQGTGA come from the germline V gene. Trimming took off 5 bases at V and 6 bases at J, with 10 bases between the two ends. CDR3 length: 13 residues. Amplified TCR beta CDR3 regions derived from RNA transcripts. HTBI primers were used for first-round RT-PCR of the TCR CDR3. TCRdb redid the calling of the multiplex PCR reads with MiXCR, one entry per CDR3 protein. The table lists hundreds of thousands of distinct CDR3 sequences, around 42% of them singletons. Graves' hyperthyroidism was deemed stable absent ophthalmopathy progression within 18 months.

The sequenced sample consisted of peripheral blood or thyroid tissue (not recorded which). This clonotype was sampled from a woman aged 18-30 years with Graves' hyperthyroidism. The chain has TRBV7-3 and TRBJ2-2, with D hard to call. For the CDR3, the DNA is TGTGCCAGCAGCCCATCAGATGCCGGGGAGCTGTTTTTT. It yields the protein CASSPSDAGELFF.